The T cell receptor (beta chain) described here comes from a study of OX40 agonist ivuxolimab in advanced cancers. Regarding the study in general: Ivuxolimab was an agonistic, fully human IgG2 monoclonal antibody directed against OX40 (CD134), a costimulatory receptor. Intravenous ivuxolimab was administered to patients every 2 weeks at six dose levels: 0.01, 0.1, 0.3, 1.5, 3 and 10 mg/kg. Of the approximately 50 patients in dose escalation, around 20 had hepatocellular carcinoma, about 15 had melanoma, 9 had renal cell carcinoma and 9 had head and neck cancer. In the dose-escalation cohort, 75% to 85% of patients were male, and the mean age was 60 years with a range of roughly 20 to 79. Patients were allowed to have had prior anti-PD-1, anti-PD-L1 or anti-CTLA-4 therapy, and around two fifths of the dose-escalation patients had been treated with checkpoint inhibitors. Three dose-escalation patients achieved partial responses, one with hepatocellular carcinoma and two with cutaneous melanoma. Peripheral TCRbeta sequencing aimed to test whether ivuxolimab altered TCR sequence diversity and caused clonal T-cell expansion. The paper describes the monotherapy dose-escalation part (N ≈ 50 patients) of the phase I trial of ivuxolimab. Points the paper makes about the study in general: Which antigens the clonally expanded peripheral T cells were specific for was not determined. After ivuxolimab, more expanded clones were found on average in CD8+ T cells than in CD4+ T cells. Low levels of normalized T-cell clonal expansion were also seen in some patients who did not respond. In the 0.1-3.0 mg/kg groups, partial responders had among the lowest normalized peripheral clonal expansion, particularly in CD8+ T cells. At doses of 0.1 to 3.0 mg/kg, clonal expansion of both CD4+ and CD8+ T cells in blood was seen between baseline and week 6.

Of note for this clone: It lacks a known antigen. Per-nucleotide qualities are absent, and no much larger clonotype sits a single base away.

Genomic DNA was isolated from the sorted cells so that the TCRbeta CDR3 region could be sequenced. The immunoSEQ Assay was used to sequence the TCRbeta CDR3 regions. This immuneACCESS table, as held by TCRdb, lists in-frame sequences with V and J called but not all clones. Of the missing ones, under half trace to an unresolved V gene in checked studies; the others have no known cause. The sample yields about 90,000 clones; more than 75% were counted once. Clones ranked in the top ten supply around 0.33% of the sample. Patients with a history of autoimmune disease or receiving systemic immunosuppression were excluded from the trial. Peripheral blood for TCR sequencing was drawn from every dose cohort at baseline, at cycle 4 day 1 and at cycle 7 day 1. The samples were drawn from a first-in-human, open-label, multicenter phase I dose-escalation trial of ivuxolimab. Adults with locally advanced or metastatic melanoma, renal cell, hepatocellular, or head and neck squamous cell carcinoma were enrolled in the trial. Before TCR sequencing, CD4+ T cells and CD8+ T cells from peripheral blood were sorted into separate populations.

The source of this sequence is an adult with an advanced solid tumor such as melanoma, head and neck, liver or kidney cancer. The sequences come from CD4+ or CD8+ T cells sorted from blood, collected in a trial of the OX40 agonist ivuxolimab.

The sequenced DNA: TGTGCCAGCAGTGAAGAGAGTACAGATACGCAGTATTTT. The encoded protein is CASSEESTDTQYF. This chain joins TRBV2 to TRBJ2-3; no D segment can be confidently identified. V gives up 1 base and J gives up 3 bases, and the segment between their germline ends measures 5 bases. Spanning cysteine to phenylalanine, the CDR3 consists of 13 amino acids. Of all the DNA, just the CDR3 is kept, 39 bases in frame from base 1. From the germline V gene, CDR1 is SNHLY and CDR2 is FYNNEI.